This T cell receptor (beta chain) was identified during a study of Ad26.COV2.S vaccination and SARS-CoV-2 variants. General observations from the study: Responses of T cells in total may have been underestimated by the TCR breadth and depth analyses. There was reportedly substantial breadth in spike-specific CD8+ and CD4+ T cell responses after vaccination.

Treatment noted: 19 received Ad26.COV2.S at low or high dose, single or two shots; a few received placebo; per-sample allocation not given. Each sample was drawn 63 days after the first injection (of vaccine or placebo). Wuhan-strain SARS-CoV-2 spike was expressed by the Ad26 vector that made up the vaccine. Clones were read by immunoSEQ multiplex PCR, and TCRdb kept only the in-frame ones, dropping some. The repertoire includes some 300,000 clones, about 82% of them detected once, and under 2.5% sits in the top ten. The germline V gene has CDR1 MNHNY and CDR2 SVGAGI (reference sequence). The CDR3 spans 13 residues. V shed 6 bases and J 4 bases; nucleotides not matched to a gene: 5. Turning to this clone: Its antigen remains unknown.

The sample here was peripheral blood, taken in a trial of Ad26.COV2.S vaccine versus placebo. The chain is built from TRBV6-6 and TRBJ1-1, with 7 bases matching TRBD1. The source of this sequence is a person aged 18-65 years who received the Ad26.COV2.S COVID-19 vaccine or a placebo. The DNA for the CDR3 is TGTGCCAGCAGGGGTCACAGGGGCACTGAAGCTTTCTTT. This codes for CASRGHRGTEAFF.